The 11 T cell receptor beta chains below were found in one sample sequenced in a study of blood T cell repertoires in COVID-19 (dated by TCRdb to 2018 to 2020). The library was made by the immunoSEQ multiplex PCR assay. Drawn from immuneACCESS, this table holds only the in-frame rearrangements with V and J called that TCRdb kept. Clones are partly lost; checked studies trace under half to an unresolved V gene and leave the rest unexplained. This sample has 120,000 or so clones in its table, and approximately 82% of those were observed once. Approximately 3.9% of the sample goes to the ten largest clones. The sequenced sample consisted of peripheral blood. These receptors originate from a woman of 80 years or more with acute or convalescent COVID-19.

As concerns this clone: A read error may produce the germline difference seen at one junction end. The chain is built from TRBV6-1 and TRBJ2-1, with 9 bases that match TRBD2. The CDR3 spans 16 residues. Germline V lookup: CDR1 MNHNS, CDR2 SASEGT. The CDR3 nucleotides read TGTGCTAGCAGTGGTCAAGCGCGGGGGGGCTACAATGAGCAGTTCTTC. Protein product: CASSGQARGGYNEQFF.

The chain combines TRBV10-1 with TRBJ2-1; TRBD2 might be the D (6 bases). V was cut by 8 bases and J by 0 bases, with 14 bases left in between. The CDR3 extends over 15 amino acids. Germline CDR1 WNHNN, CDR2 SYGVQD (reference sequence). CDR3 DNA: TGCGCCAGCGCCGCGGGATGGAGCTCCTACAATGAGCAGTTCTTC. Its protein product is CASAAGWSSYNEQFF.

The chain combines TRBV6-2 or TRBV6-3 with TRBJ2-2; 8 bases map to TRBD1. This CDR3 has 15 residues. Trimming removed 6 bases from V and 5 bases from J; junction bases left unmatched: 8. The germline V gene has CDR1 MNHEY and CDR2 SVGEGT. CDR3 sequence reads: CASSQQGVGTGELFF. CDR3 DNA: TGTGCCAGCAGCCAACAGGGGGTGGGGACCGGGGAGCTGTTTTTT.

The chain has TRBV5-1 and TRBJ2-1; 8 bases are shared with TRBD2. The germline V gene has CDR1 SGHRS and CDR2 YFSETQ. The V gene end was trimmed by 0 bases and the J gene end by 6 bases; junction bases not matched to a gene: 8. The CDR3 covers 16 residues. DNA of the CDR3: TGCGCCAGCAGCTTGGATGCGGGGGGCGCAGGCAATGAGCAGTTCTTC. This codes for CASSLDAGGAGNEQFF.

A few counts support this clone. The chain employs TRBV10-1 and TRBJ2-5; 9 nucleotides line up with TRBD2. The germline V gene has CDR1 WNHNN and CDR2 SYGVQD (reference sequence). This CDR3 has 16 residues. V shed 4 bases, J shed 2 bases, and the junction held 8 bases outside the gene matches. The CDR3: CASSAGTSSLQETQYF. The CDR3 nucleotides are TGCGCCAGCAGTGCCGGGACTAGCTCGTTACAAGAGACCCAGTACTTC.

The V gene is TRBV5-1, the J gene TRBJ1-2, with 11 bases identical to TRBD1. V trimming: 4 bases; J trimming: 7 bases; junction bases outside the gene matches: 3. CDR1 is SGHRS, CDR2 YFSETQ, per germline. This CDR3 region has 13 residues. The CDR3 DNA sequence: TGCGCCAGCAGCAGCGGGACAGGGGGTGGCTACACCTTC. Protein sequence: CASSSGTGGGYTF.

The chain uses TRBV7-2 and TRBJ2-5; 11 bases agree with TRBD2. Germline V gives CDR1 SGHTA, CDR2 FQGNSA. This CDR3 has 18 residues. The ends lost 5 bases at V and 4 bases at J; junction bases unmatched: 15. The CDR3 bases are TGTGCCAGCAGCGGAAGCTCTAGCGGGAGGAGTTCGGCAGAGACCCAGTACTTC. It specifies CASSGSSSGRSSAETQYF.

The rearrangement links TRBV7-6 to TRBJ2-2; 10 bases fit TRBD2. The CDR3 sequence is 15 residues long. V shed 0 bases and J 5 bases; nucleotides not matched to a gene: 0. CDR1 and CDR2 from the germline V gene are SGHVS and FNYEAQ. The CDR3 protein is CASSLATSGTGELFF. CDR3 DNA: TGTGCCAGCAGCTTAGCGACTAGCGGGACCGGGGAGCTGTTTTTT.

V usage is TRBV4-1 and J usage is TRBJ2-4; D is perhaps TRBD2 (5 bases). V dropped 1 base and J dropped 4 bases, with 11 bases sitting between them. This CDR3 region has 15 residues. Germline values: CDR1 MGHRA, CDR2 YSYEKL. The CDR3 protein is CASSQGRQQKNIQYF. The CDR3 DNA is TGCGCCAGCAGCCAAGGGAGGCAACAGAAAAACATTCAGTACTTC.

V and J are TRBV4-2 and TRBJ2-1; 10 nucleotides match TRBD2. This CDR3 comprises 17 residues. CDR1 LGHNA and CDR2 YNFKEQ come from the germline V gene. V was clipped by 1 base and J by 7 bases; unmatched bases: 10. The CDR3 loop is CASSQGLAGARRNEQFF. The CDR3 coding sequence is TGTGCCAGCAGCCAAGGGCTAGCGGGGGCCCGGCGAAATGAGCAGTTCTTC.

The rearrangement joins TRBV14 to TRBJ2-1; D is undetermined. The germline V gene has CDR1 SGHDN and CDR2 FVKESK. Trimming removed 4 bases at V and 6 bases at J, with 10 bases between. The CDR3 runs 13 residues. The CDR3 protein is CASSPTAGNEQFF. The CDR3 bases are TGTGCCAGCAGCCCTACAGCAGGCAATGAGCAGTTCTTC.